A single sample is the source of the 23 T cell receptor beta chains below, sequenced in a study of blood T cell repertoires in COVID-19. Assay: immunoSEQ multiplex PCR; the TCRdb copy retains only in-frame clones and omits some. The sample lists over 200,000 clones, around 89% seen once, with just under 1% in the top ten. Specimen: peripheral blood. The receptors were gathered from a woman in her forties who had recovered from COVID-19.

V gene TRBV9 combines with J gene TRBJ2-7; TRBD1 agrees at 7 bases. CDR3 length: 15 amino acids. The trim removed 0 bases at V and 3 bases at J, leaving 6 bases unmatched. In germline, CDR1 is SGDLS, CDR2 YYNGEE. CDR3 sequence reads: CASSVVGDSRYEQYF. CDR3 in DNA: TGTGCCAGCAGCGTAGTAGGGGACAGTCGCTACGAGCAGTACTTC.

Notes on this clone: One junction end does not reproduce the germline sequence, and a read error may be involved. The rearrangement uses TRBV2 and TRBJ1-2, with 9 bases matching TRBD1. The CDR3 loop spans 15 amino acids. Per the germline V gene, CDR1 is SNHLY and CDR2 is FYNNEI. Here the CDR3 DNA reads TGTGCCAGCAGGGAAGGGACAGGGTTGAACTATGGCTACACCTTC. Residues: CASREGTGLNYGYTF.

The chain is built from TRBV7-8 and TRBJ1-4; D remains unclear. The CDR3 runs 15 residues. Per germline, CDR1 SGHVS and CDR2 FQNEAQ. With 3 bases removed from V and 4 bases from J, the gap between germline ends came to 12 bases. DNA for the CDR3: TGTGCCAGCAGCTTTCTCGGGCGGGATAATGAAAAACTGTTTTTT. This sequence encodes CASSFLGRDNEKLFF.

The chain has TRBV29-1 and TRBJ1-1, with 7 bases fitting TRBD1. Germline loops: CDR1 SQVTM, CDR2 ANQGSEA. The junction had 6 bases not matched to a gene; V was cut back by 4 bases and J by 1 base. The CDR3 runs 14 residues. The DNA for the CDR3 is TGCAGCGTTGGGGGAGACAGGGCGAACACTGAAGCTTTCTTT. Its protein product is CSVGGDRANTEAFF.

This rearrangement joins TRBV7-3 to TRBJ2-3, with a weak D call TRBD1 (6 bases). Germline CDR1 is SGHTA and CDR2 is FQGTGA. There are 15 residues in the CDR3. The V end lost 2 bases, the J end lost 2 bases, and 11 bases lay between the germline ends. CDR3 in amino acids: CASSLGGRATDTQYF. In nucleotides, the CDR3 is TGTGCCAGCAGCTTAGGGGGCAGGGCCACAGATACGCAGTATTTT.

The J gene is TRBJ2-3, the V gene TRBV10-3, with D maybe TRBD2 (7 bases). V dropped 10 bases and J dropped 2 bases, with 16 bases sitting between them. The germline CDR1 and CDR2 sequences are ENHRY and SYGVKD. The CDR3 spans 14 residues. DNA of the CDR3: TGTGCCACCCACAGGGAGGGCACCACAGATACGCAGTATTTT. Its translation: CATHREGTTDTQYF.

This clone was detected ten times or more. V and J are TRBV6-5 and TRBJ2-1, with 13 bases matching TRBD2. From germline, CDR1 is MNHEY and CDR2 SVGAGI. Trimming cost V 6 bases and J 9 bases; bases outside gene matches: 2. There are 13 residues in the CDR3. CDR3 bases: TGTGCCAGCAGCGGACTAGCGGGAGCTGAGCAGTTCTTC. Translated: CASSGLAGAEQFF.

The CDR3 sequence: CAWGLSGRSYEQYF. DNA for the CDR3: TGTGCCTGGGGCCTGAGCGGGAGGTCCTACGAGCAGTACTTC. The chain employs TRBV30 and TRBJ2-7, with TRBD2 matching 9 bases. The CDR3 length is 14 residues. Germline V lookup: CDR1 GTSNPN, CDR2 SVGIG (reference sequence). Trimming cost V 5 bases and J 1 base; bases outside gene matches: 6.

This chain connects TRBV6-4 to TRBJ2-1; weak D call: TRBD1 (6 bases). Trimming left V 8 bases short and J 10 bases short, with 24 bases between. Germline assignment: CDR1 MRHNA and CDR2 SNTAGT. CDR3 length: 15 amino acids. CDR3 loop: CASSVEGGASGEQFF. The CDR3 DNA follows: TGTGCCAGCTCGGTCGAAGGGGGAGCTTCCGGGGAGCAGTTCTTC.

J is TRBJ2-7 and V is TRBV10-3, with 13 bases fitting TRBD2. Germline-derived CDR1 and CDR2 are ENHRY and SYGVKD. The CDR3 has 15 residues. With 0 bases clipped from V and 6 bases from J, the junction kept 2 bases outside the gene matches. CDR3 protein: CAISESGTSGAEQYF. Here the CDR3 DNA reads TGTGCCATCAGTGAGTCGGGGACTAGCGGGGCCGAGCAGTACTTC.

This chain joins TRBV30 and TRBJ2-5; 13 bases agree with TRBD2. The CDR3 is 16 residues long. The germline gives CDR1 GTSNPN, CDR2 SVGIG (reference sequence). With 5 bases clipped from V and 4 bases from J, the junction kept 10 bases outside the gene matches. In DNA, the CDR3 is TGTGCCTGGGAGCGGACTAGCGGGAGTGGGGGAGAGACCCAGTACTTC. Translation gives CAWERTSGSGGETQYF.

V and J are TRBV5-4 and TRBJ2-7, with a tentative D call TRBD1 (6 bases). Trimming cost V 4 bases and J 3 bases, with 20 bases left between them. CDR1 and CDR2 from the germline V gene are SGHNT and YYREEE (reference sequence). CDR3 length equals 16 residues. Written as DNA, the CDR3 is TGTGCCAGCAGCCTACCTCCTGGGGGCAGCGACTACGAGCAGTACTTC. It translates to CASSLPPGGSDYEQYF.

The rearrangement uses TRBV20-1 and TRBJ1-5; 7 nucleotides line up with TRBD1. CDR1 and CDR2 (germline): DFQATT, SNEGSKA (reference sequence). The V gene end was trimmed by 6 bases and the J gene end by 7 bases; junction bases not matched to a gene: 3. There are 11 residues in the CDR3. In nucleotides, the CDR3 is TGCAGTGCGAGACAGGGCCAGCCCCAGCATTTT. This translates into CSARQGQPQHF.

The V call is TRBV27, the J call TRBJ1-2; a weak D match, TRBD1 (6 bases). This CDR3 has 18 amino acids. V gave up 3 bases and J gave up 2 bases, with 22 bases separating them. The V gene's germline CDR1 is MNHEY and CDR2 SMNVEV (reference sequence). The CDR3 region has the DNA TGTGCCAGCAGTTTGTCGGGACAACCCACCTTTGGGAACTATGGCTACACCTTC. Translated, it gives CASSLSGQPTFGNYGYTF.

V usage is TRBV16 and J usage is TRBJ2-7; TRBD1 aligns across 11 bases. Germline V gene lookup returns CDR1 KGHSY and CDR2 FQNENV. This CDR3 region has 17 residues. With 1 base clipped from V and 3 bases from J, the junction kept 8 bases outside the gene matches. Here the CDR3 DNA reads TGTGCCAGCAGCCAATTTGGCCGGGACAGGGGGGTCTACGAGCAGTACTTC. Its translation: CASSQFGRDRGVYEQYF.

The rearrangement joins TRBV6-2 or TRBV6-3 to TRBJ2-3; 10 bases agree with TRBD1. Germline CDR1 is MNHEY and CDR2 is SVGEGT. The J segment lost 4 bases and the V segment lost 6 bases, leaving 10 bases of the junction unmatched. This CDR3 contains 16 residues. CDR3 sequence: CASSPRDRGSPDTQYF. CDR3 nucleotides: TGTGCCAGCAGCCCCCGGGACAGGGGTTCCCCAGATACGCAGTATTTT.

This chain connects TRBV28 to TRBJ1-3, with 8 bases matching TRBD1. Germline CDR1 reads MDHEN; CDR2 reads SYDVKM. J gave up 2 bases and V 6 bases, and 6 bases lay outside the gene matches. CDR3 length: 15 residues. The CDR3 bases are TGTGCCAGCAGCCGGACAGGGACGGCTGGAAACACCATATATTTT. Translating it yields CASSRTGTAGNTIYF.

The chain employs TRBV4-1 and TRBJ2-3; TRBD1 might be the D (5 bases). Germline lookup yields CDR1 MGHRA and CDR2 YSYEKL. This CDR3 is built from 15 residues. Trimming removed 3 bases from V and 0 bases from J, with 10 bases in between. The chain's CDR3 is CASSHQTGSTDTQYF. The CDR3, as DNA: TGCGCCAGCAGCCACCAAACAGGTAGCACAGATACGCAGTATTTT.

The chain joins TRBV30 to TRBJ1-5; D may be TRBD1 (5 bases). CDR3 size: 15 residues. Germline assignment: CDR1 GTSNPN and CDR2 SVGIG (reference sequence). The ends were cut back, 2 bases at V and 7 bases at J, with 18 bases in the middle. The CDR3 sequence: CAWSRVAGRRQPQHF. DNA of the CDR3: TGTGCCTGGAGTCGGGTAGCGGGGCGCCGGCAGCCCCAGCATTTT.

The V call is TRBV28, the J call TRBJ1-5, with 8 bases identical to TRBD1. The CDR3 has 15 amino acids. Germline assignment: CDR1 MDHEN and CDR2 SYDVKM. With V trimmed by 4 bases and J by 3 bases, 5 bases remained unmatched. CDR3 protein: CASSSGQGYNQPQHF. DNA for the CDR3: TGTGCCAGCAGTTCCGGACAGGGCTACAATCAGCCCCAGCATTTT. The full variable domain, completed using reference TRBV28 and TRBJ1-5, is DVKVTQSSRYLVKRTGEKVFLECVQDMDHENMFWYRQDPGLGLRLIYFSYDVKMKEKGDIPEGYSVSREKKERFSLILESASTNQTSMYLCASSSGQGYNQPQHFGDGTRLSIL.

This chain connects TRBV6-6 to TRBJ2-7; the D gene is possibly TRBD1 (5 bases). V dropped 2 bases and J dropped 0 bases, with 14 bases sitting between them. CDR3 length equals 16 residues. The germline V gene encodes CDR1 MNHNY and CDR2 SVGAGI (reference sequence). CDR3 amino acids: CASSYEPRTTSYEQYF. Written as DNA, the CDR3 is TGTGCCAGCAGTTACGAACCCCGGACAACCTCCTACGAGCAGTACTTC.

The CDR3 nucleotides are TGTGCCAGCAGCCCCATAGGACTAGCGGGCTCCTACGAGCAGTACTTC. Translation: CASSPIGLAGSYEQYF. The chain couples TRBV9 to TRBJ2-7; 11 nucleotides agree with TRBD2. Germline lookup yields CDR1 SGDLS and CDR2 YYNGEE. Trimming took 4 bases from V and 0 from J; bases not matched to a gene: 6. The CDR3 extends over 16 amino acids. Complete variable domain (other parts from reference TRBV9 and TRBJ2-7): DSGVTQTPKHLITATGQRVTLRCSPRSGDLSVYWYQQSLDQGLQFLIQYYNGEERAKGNILERFSAQQFPDLHSELNLSSLELGDSALYFCASSPIGLAGSYEQYFGPGTRLTVT.

The chain uses TRBV4-3 and TRBJ2-1; a possible D gene is TRBD2 (5 bases). The V gene lost 0 bases and the J gene lost 6 bases, with 12 bases spanning the gap. The germline gives CDR1 LGHNA, CDR2 YSLEER. The CDR3 is made up of 15 amino acids. CDR3: CASSQDHTRVNEQFF. CDR3 nucleotides: TGCGCCAGCAGCCAAGACCACACTAGGGTCAATGAGCAGTTCTTC.